The 24 T cell receptor beta chains below come from one sample, sequenced in a study of T cells after yellow fever vaccination. TCRdb analysed the 5' RACE reads with MiXCR anew, one entry per CDR3 protein. The data hold a few hundred thousand distinct CDR3 sequences, with approximately 4% observed a single time. This specimen consisted of PBMCs, obtained 5 days after the yellow fever booster vaccination. Receptors originate from a man aged 18 to 29 who received the YFV17D yellow fever vaccine.

The chain recombines TRBV27 with TRBJ2-1, with D uncertain. The CDR3 has 14 amino acids. Germline assignment: CDR1 MNHEY and CDR2 SMNVEV (reference sequence). V was trimmed by 0 bases and J by 9 bases, leaving 12 bases between them. The CDR3 DNA follows: TGTGCCAGCAGTTTATCCCTCTGGAAGACTGAGCAGTTCTTC. It specifies CASSLSLWKTEQFF.

The table lists this clonotype with a count of one. The J gene is TRBJ2-3, the V gene TRBV7-2, with D possibly called TRBD1 or TRBD2 (6 bases each). The CDR3 runs 16 residues. V was cut by 5 bases and J by 0 bases, with 15 bases left in between. Germline V gene lookup returns CDR1 SGHTA and CDR2 FQGNSA. In DNA, the CDR3 is TGTGCCAGCAGCGCGCGCCGGGGGCGGAGCACAGATACGCAGTATTTT. This encodes CASSARRGRSTDTQYF.

The CDR3 sequence: CASSFRSAGEAIQYF. The DNA of the CDR3 is TGTGCCAGCAGCTTTAGGTCGGCGGGAGAGGCCATTCAGTACTTC. The rearrangement uses TRBV7-2 and TRBJ2-4; TRBD2 aligns across 7 bases. Unmatched junction bases numbered 11, after V lost 3 bases and J lost 9 bases. In germline, CDR1 is SGHTA, CDR2 FQGNSA. This CDR3 contains 15 residues.

This clonotype was counted ten times or more. The rearrangement uses TRBV7-2 and TRBJ2-1, with D maybe TRBD2 (5 bases). The length of the CDR3 is 12 residues. Trimming cost V 5 bases and J 8 bases, with 10 bases left between them. Germline V gene data show CDR1 as SGHTA and CDR2 as FQGNSA. The CDR3 protein is CASSRPADEQFF. The CDR3, as DNA: TGTGCCAGCAGCCGCCCAGCGGATGAGCAGTTCTTC. Looking up the rest from reference TRBV7-2 and TRBJ2-1 gives the full variable domain: GAGVSQSPSNKVTEKGKDVELRCDPISGHTALYWYRQSLGQGLEFLIYFQGNSAPDKSGLPSDRFSAERTGGSVSTLTIQRTQQEDSAVYLCASSRPADEQFFGPGTRLTVL.

This clonotype was counted many times. The rearrangement joins TRBV12-3 or TRBV12-4 to TRBJ1-6; D ambiguous. The CDR3 sequence is 16 residues long. Trimming shortened V by 5 bases and J by 8 bases, and 19 bases separated the two germline ends. The CDR3 protein is CASSLGDGRLDSPLHF. CDR3 sequence (DNA): TGTGCCAGCAGTCTGGGCGACGGACGTTTGGATTCACCCCTCCACTTT.

This clonotype was recorded at least ten times. The V call is TRBV21-1, the J call TRBJ2-3; TRBD1, as called in the table, went unchecked against the DNA. TRBV21-1 is a pseudogene. The CDR3 consists of 15 residues. The CDR3 loop reads CASSCGTDYTDTQYF. As DNA, the CDR3 is TGTGCCAGCAGCTGTGGGACAGACTATACAGATACGCAGTATTTT.

A few counts support this clonotype. The V and J genes are TRBV12-3 or TRBV12-4 and TRBJ2-3; 8 nucleotides match TRBD1. V trimming: 2 bases; J trimming: 1 base; junction bases outside the gene matches: 11. CDR3 length equals 18 residues. The CDR3 loop is CASSLPPWQGAGTDTQYF. As DNA, the CDR3 is TGTGCCAGCAGTTTACCGCCCTGGCAGGGGGCGGGCACAGATACGCAGTATTTT.

This clonotype was seen at least ten times. The rearrangement joins TRBV6-5 to TRBJ2-7; weak D call: TRBD2 (6 bases). Trimming stripped 5 bases from V and 5 bases from J, with 10 bases between. Germline CDR1 reads MNHEY; CDR2 reads SVGAGI. This CDR3 is built from 12 residues. This CDR3 reads CASSNRRDEQYF. The CDR3 nucleotides read TGTGCCAGCAGTAACCGGAGGGACGAGCAGTACTTC.

This clonotype was recorded at least ten times. The chain is built from TRBV5-1 and TRBJ1-5, with TRBD1 matching over 7 bases. V dropped 4 bases and J dropped 7; count of bases not matched to a gene: 8. The CDR3 is 14 residues long. Looked up from germline, CDR1 is SGHRS and CDR2 is YFSETQ. The CDR3 is CASSPGTAEQPQHF. CDR3 DNA: TGCGCCAGCAGCCCCGGGACAGCTGAACAGCCCCAGCATTTT.

This clonotype was counted at least ten times. V gene TRBV7-2 combines with J gene TRBJ2-7; D gene uncertain. V lost 5 bases to trimming and J lost 1 base, with 12 bases between them. Germline CDR1 reads SGHTA; CDR2 reads FQGNSA. The CDR3 runs 14 residues. As DNA, the CDR3 is TGTGCCAGCAGCCCCCTCATGCAGTCCTACGAGCAGTACGTC. Translation gives CASSPLMQSYEQYV.

This clonotype has ten or more counts. The chain couples TRBV7-2 to TRBJ1-6, with a tentative D call TRBD1 (6 bases). The V and J ends lost 4 bases and 7 bases respectively, with 14 bases between them. The germline gives CDR1 SGHTA, CDR2 FQGNSA. The CDR3 has 15 residues. The CDR3 protein is CASSYQGTINSPLHF. CDR3 DNA sequence: TGTGCCAGCAGCTACCAGGGGACTATCAATTCACCCCTCCACTTT.

This clonotype was counted only a few times. The chain recombines TRBV5-1 with TRBJ1-2; no firm D call. V was clipped by 0 bases and J by 6 bases, with 15 bases between them. Per the germline V gene, CDR1 is SGHRS and CDR2 is YFSETQ. The CDR3 is made up of 15 amino acids. The chain's CDR3 is CASSLGISGSDGYTF. CDR3 nucleotide sequence: TGCGCCAGCAGCTTGGGTATATCGGGGTCCGATGGCTACACCTTC.

The sample holds one count of this clonotype. V usage is TRBV11-2 and J usage is TRBJ2-3, with 8 bases lining up with TRBD2. The J segment lost 6 bases and the V segment lost 5 bases, leaving 16 bases of the junction unmatched. The CDR3 runs 17 residues. Germline V gene data show CDR1 as SGHAT and CDR2 as FQNNGV. In DNA form, the CDR3 reads TGTGCCAGCAGCCCCGGACTAGCTCCCCCACCGTTGGATACGCAGTATTTT. It encodes CASSPGLAPPPLDTQYF.

The chain employs TRBV5-5 and TRBJ2-5; D perhaps matches TRBD2 (6 bases). V lost 3 bases, J lost 5 bases, and 17 bases lay in between. CDR1 and CDR2 from the germline V gene are SGHKS and YYEKEE (reference sequence). This CDR3 is 15 amino acids long. CDR3 residues: CASSSREVGLETQYF. In nucleotides, the CDR3 is TGTGCCAGCAGCTCCAGGGAGGTGGGGCTGGAGACCCAGTACTTC.

The J gene is TRBJ2-4, the V gene TRBV20-1; D call uncertain. V was cut by 0 bases and J by 0 bases, with 9 bases left in between. The germline V gene encodes CDR1 DFQATT and CDR2 SNEGSKA (reference sequence). CDR3 length: 15 residues. Here the CDR3 reads CSARDYSRAKNIQYF. CDR3 sequence (DNA): TGCAGTGCTAGAGACTACAGTAGAGCCAAAAACATTCAGTACTTC.

This clonotype was seen only a few times. The chain recombines TRBV4-3 with TRBJ1-1; D is unclear. V lost 0 bases, J lost 6 bases, and 11 bases lay in between. This CDR3 comprises 14 residues. CDR1 is LGHNA and CDR2 is YSLEER in the germline V gene. Written as DNA, the CDR3 is TGCGCCAGCAGCCAAGATAGGGTGGTGGCTGAAGCTTTCTTT. This encodes CASSQDRVVAEAFF.

This clonotype has ten or more counts. The J gene is TRBJ1-1, the V gene TRBV7-3; TRBD1 is a possible D gene (5 bases). This CDR3 is built from 13 residues. Germline CDR1 and CDR2: SGHTA and FQGTGA. V dropped 5 bases and J dropped 6 bases, with 13 bases sitting between them. The CDR3 spells CASSTMGLAEAFF. CDR3 sequence (DNA): TGTGCCAGCAGCACTATGGGGCTCGCTGAAGCTTTCTTT.

The table lists this clonotype with many counts. The chain joins TRBV10-3 to TRBJ2-7; D is unclear. The CDR3 covers 13 residues. V was cut by 3 bases and J by 6 bases, with 12 bases left in between. Looked up from germline, CDR1 is ENHRY and CDR2 is SYGVKD. DNA for the CDR3: TGTGCCATCAGTGAAAGCCGGAACCCCGAGCAGTACTTC. Translating it yields CAISESRNPEQYF.

In its sample, this clonotype was seen many times. The chain has TRBV6-2 or TRBV6-3 and TRBJ1-1; TRBD1 agrees at 8 bases. The CDR3 loop spans 13 amino acids. Germline V CDR1 and CDR2: MNHEY, SVGEGT. J gave up 5 bases and V 2 bases, and 1 base lay outside the gene matches. The CDR3 here is CASSYDRGTEAFF. The CDR3 DNA reads TGTGCCAGCAGTTACGACAGGGGTACTGAAGCTTTCTTT.

This clonotype was counted only a few times. The gene calls are TRBV6-1 and TRBJ1-2; the D is unclear. CDR1 MNHNS and CDR2 SASEGT come from the germline V gene. Trimming took off 8 bases at V and 5 bases at J, with 15 bases between the two ends. This CDR3 has 13 residues. The CDR3 is CASGPGPTYGYTF. The CDR3 DNA sequence: TGTGCCAGCGGACCCGGACCAACTTATGGCTACACCTTC.

V usage is TRBV15 and J usage is TRBJ1-6, with D maybe TRBD1 (5 bases). The length of the CDR3 is 15 residues. Germline assignment: CDR1 LNHNV and CDR2 YYDKDF (reference sequence). The V end was cut by 2 bases, the J end by 2 bases, with 7 bases between. CDR3 nucleotides: TGTGCCACCAGCAGAATGGGACCCTATAATTCACCCCTCCACTTT. Translating it yields CATSRMGPYNSPLHF.

The chain joins TRBV6-2 or TRBV6-3 to TRBJ2-7, with 7 bases lining up with TRBD1. The V segment lost 10 bases and the J segment 4 bases; nucleotides outside the gene matches: 4. The CDR3 consists of 11 residues. Germline CDR1 MNHEY, CDR2 SVGEGT. CDR3 residues: CATLQGYEQYV. CDR3 DNA: TGTGCCACATTACAGGGGTACGAGCAGTACGTC.

In its sample, this clonotype was seen many times. V usage is TRBV11-3 and J usage is TRBJ2-1, with 7 bases aligning to TRBD1. The CDR3 has 14 residues. Germline V gene lookup returns CDR1 SGHNT and CDR2 YENEEA. Trimming removed 5 bases from V and 6 bases from J; junction bases left unmatched: 7. Here the CDR3 DNA reads TGTGCCAGCAGCCTAACCGGGACAGCCAATGAGCAGTTCTTC. Translation: CASSLTGTANEQFF.

This chain uses TRBV24-1 with TRBJ1-1; maybe TRBD1 (5 bases). V was pared by 10 bases and J by 1 base, with 12 bases between. This CDR3 is 13 amino acids long. Germline V gene sequence: CDR1 KGHDR, CDR2 SFDVKD. CDR3 DNA: TGTGCCACACAAGGACACTCGAACACTGAAGCTTTCTTT. As protein: CATQGHSNTEAFF.